This TCR beta chain is drawn from a study of technical replicates of blood from a few donors. Measured with immunoSEQ multiplex PCR; TCRdb has only the in-frame clones, and not every one. The sample has 80,000 to 100,000 clones, about 90% seen once. The germline CDR1 and CDR2 sequences are MNHEY and SMNVEV (reference sequence). Trimming removed 2 bases at V and 2 bases at J, with 11 bases between. The CDR3 has 15 residues. The chain is built from TRBV27 and TRBJ2-3; possible D gene TRBD1, 6 bases. The sequence was obtained from a human donor in good health. Source material: T cells isolated from PBMCs. DNA for the CDR3: TGTGCCAGCAGTTTACGGGGACATAACACAGATACGCAGTATTTT. Translating it yields CASSLRGHNTDTQYF.